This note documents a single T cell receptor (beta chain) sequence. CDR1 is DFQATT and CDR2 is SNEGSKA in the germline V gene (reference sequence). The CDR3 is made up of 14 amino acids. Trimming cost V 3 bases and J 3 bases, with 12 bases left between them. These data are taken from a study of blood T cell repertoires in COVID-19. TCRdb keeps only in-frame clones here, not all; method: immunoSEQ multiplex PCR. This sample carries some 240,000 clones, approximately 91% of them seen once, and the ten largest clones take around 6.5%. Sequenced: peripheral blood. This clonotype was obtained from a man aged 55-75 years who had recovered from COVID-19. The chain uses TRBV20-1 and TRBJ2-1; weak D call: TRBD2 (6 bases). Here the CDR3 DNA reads TGCAGTGCTAGTGGGGGACTCGGCTACAATGAGCAGTTCTTC. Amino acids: CSASGGLGYNEQFF.